This paragraph reports one T cell receptor beta chain. The table came from immunoSEQ multiplex PCR; TCRdb's copy has only in-frame clones and leaves some out. The table has about 280,000 clones, approximately 85% seen once. This sample was included in a study of blood T cell repertoires in COVID-19. The ends were cut back, 4 bases at V and 4 bases at J, with 11 bases in the middle. Germline-derived CDR1 and CDR2 are GTSNPN and SVGIG (reference sequence). CDR3 length: 12 residues. The sequence derives from a man aged 50-60 years with active or convalescent COVID-19. V usage is TRBV30 and J usage is TRBJ2-7, with D possibly TRBD2 on 6 matching bases. Sample: peripheral blood. CDR3 sequence (DNA): TGTGCCTGGATGGCAGGAGGGTACGAGCAGTACTTC. It codes for CAWMAGGYEQYF.